A selection of T cell receptor beta chains follows, all from one sample in a study of Ad26.COV2.S vaccination and SARS-CoV-2 variants. This table comes from immunoSEQ multiplex PCR, and its TCRdb copy is limited to in-frame clones, with some not included. The sample consists of 350,000 to 500,000 clones, 90% of them appearing once. Material: peripheral blood, obtained in a trial of Ad26.COV2.S vaccine versus placebo. The receptors derive from a person aged 18-65 years who received the Ad26.COV2.S COVID-19 vaccine or a placebo. CDR3s include the opening cysteine and the closing phenylalanine or tryptophan. D genes are given only for firm matches. Some rows mark clone size as missing; the rest say once, few, many or name a class of expanded clone.

length	V	D	size	J	DNA	CDR3
15	TRBV7-9	NA	NA	TRBJ1-6	TGTGCCAGCAGCTTAGCCCCAGGTTGGAATTCACCCCTCCACTTT	CASSLAPGWNSPLHF
14	TRBV19	NA	NA	TRBJ2-7	TGTGCCAGTACTGCTCTGGCAGGGTCCGACGAGCAGTACTTC	CASTALAGSDEQYF
15	TRBV7-6	NA	NA	TRBJ2-7	TGTGCCAGCAGCTTAGAAGGGGGACCGGGCTACGAGCAGTACTTC	CASSLEGGPGYEQYF
12	TRBV28	NA	NA	TRBJ1-1	TGTGCCAGCAGTTTGCCCGGCACTGAAGCTTTCTTT	CASSLPGTEAFF
14	TRBV4-1	TRBD2	NA	TRBJ2-1	TGCGCCTCTAGCGGGTTGGACTCCTACAATGAGCAGTTCTTC	CASSGLDSYNEQFF
13	TRBV14	TRBD2	NA	TRBJ2-5	TGTGCCAGCAGCCTCCAGCGGGGGGGGACCCAGTACTTC	CASSLQRGGTQYF
20	TRBV2	TRBD2	NA	TRBJ2-3	TGTGCCAGCAGTGAAGCCGGGGTAGAGGAGGGCCTAGCGGGAGGAGATACGCAGTATTTT	CASSEAGVEEGLAGGDTQYF
14	TRBV7-8	TRBD1	NA	TRBJ1-5	TGTGCCAGCAGCACGACAGGGGGTAATCAGCCCCAGCATTTT	CASSTTGGNQPQHF
14	TRBV4-3	NA	NA	TRBJ1-2	TGCGCCAGCAGCCAAGATCAGGGGAGGTATGGCTACACCTTC	CASSQDQGRYGYTF
13	TRBV9	NA	NA	TRBJ2-4	TGTGCCAGCAGCGTCGCGACCGGGAACATTCAGTACTTC	CASSVATGNIQYF
14	TRBV12-5	NA	NA	TRBJ2-1	TGTGCTAGTGGTTTGGCGACGACTGCTAATGAGCAGTTCTTC	CASGLATTANEQFF
18	TRBV1	NA	once	TRBJ1-5	TGCACCAGCAGCCAAGCGGGACACACAAAATATAGCAATCAGCCCCAGCATTTT	CTSSQAGHTKYSNQPQHF
14	TRBV6-2/TRBV6-3	NA	NA	TRBJ1-2	TGTGCCAGCAGTTACGGTGGGGATAACTATGGCTACACCTTC	CASSYGGDNYGYTF
18	TRBV9	NA	NA	TRBJ2-2	TGTGCCAGCAGCGTAGAAGGCAGGAGGTTGGGTTTTACCGGGGAGCTGTTTTTT	CASSVEGRRLGFTGELFF
16	TRBV28	TRBD2	NA	TRBJ2-1	TGTGCCAGCAGTTTCCCGGGACTAGCGGGGGCGGGGGAGCAGTTCTTC	CASSFPGLAGAGEQFF
13	TRBV28	NA	NA	TRBJ1-5	TGTGCCAGCAGTTCCCAGCTGGGACAGCCCCAGCATTTT	CASSSQLGQPQHF
13	TRBV7-8	NA	NA	TRBJ2-1	TGTGCCAGCAGCTACACGGGGTTCAATGAGCAGTTCTTC	CASSYTGFNEQFF
14	TRBV18	NA	NA	TRBJ1-2	TGTGCCAGCTCACCACCGTTTGAATCTCAGGGCTACACCTTC	CASSPPFESQGYTF
14	TRBV6-5	NA	NA	TRBJ2-7	TGTGCCAGCAGTTCCGTGGGGGCTGGAGGCGAGCAGTACTTC	CASSSVGAGGEQYF
13	TRBV30	NA	NA	TRBJ2-7	TGTGCCTGGAGAGGGCTTTATGACTACGAGCAGTACTTC	CAWRGLYDYEQYF
13	TRBV10-2	TRBD2	NA	TRBJ2-7	TGCGCCAGCCTAGGGACTAGCGGGTACGAGCAGTACTTC	CASLGTSGYEQYF
15	TRBV7-2	NA	few	TRBJ1-5	TGTGCCAGCACCGTACCCGGGACAAGTGATCAGCCCCAGCATTTT	CASTVPGTSDQPQHF
13	TRBV12-3/TRBV12-4	NA	NA	TRBJ2-1	TGTGCCAGCAGCCTAGGGGGGGCGGATGAGCAGTTCTTC	CASSLGGADEQFF
13	TRBV30	NA	NA	TRBJ1-2	TGTGCCTGGAATCCGGGTGGTTCCTATGGCTACACCTTC	CAWNPGGSYGYTF
12	TRBV6-5	TRBD1	few	TRBJ1-1	TGTGCCAGCAGCCGGGACAGGGGAGAAGCTTTCTTT	CASSRDRGEAFF
14	TRBV4-3	NA	NA	TRBJ2-7	TGCGCCAGCAGCCAAGCCCAGGGAGACTACGAGCAGTACTTC	CASSQAQGDYEQYF
13	TRBV27	NA	NA	TRBJ2-4	TGTGCCAGCAGTTTATCTTCTCCCCACATTCAGTACTTC	CASSLSSPHIQYF
14	TRBV15	NA	NA	TRBJ1-2	TGTGCCACCAGCAGAGGGGGGAACGACTATGGCTACACCTTC	CATSRGGNDYGYTF
15	TRBV30	TRBD2	NA	TRBJ2-7	TGTGCCTGGAGTGTAAAGTTAGCGGGAGGGCCCGAGCAGTACTTC	CAWSVKLAGGPEQYF
13	TRBV5-6	NA	NA	TRBJ2-3	TGTGCCAGCAGCTTGGTCAGGGCAGATACGCAGTATTTT	CASSLVRADTQYF
14	TRBV18	NA	NA	TRBJ1-2	TGTGCCAGCTCACCACCGTCAGGACAGTTCGGCTACACCTTC	CASSPPSGQFGYTF
16	TRBV25-1	TRBD1	few	TRBJ1-6	TGTGCCAGCACACCACGACAGGGGCCCTATAATTCACCCCTCCACTTT	CASTPRQGPYNSPLHF
13	TRBV5-1	NA	NA	TRBJ2-1	TGCGCCAGCAGTGGGGGACCCCTTAGTGAGCAGTTCTTC	CASSGGPLSEQFF
14	TRBV28	NA	NA	TRBJ1-2	TGTGCCAGCAGACCTGGACAGTATAGTTATGGCTACACCTTC	CASRPGQYSYGYTF
12	TRBV7-9	NA	NA	TRBJ2-2	TGTGCCAGCAGCTTCTACACCGGGGAGCTGTTTTTT	CASSFYTGELFF
13	TRBV7-2	TRBD2	NA	TRBJ2-3	TGTGCCAGCAGCGTCCCACTAGCGGGTACGCAGTATTTT	CASSVPLAGTQYF
15	TRBV6-2/TRBV6-3	NA	NA	TRBJ2-5	TGTGCCAGCAGTTACTCGAGGTCAGGGCCTGGGACCCAGTACTTC	CASSYSRSGPGTQYF
14	TRBV3-1/TRBV3-2	NA	NA	TRBJ1-1	TGTGCCAGCAGCCAACTGACGGAGTTCACTGAAGCTTTCTTT	CASSQLTEFTEAFF
14	TRBV27	NA	NA	TRBJ2-7	TGTGCCAGCAGTTCCGGGATCCGCCCCTACGAGCAGTACTTC	CASSSGIRPYEQYF
14	TRBV18	TRBD1	NA	TRBJ1-2	TGTGCCAGCTCACTAACCGGGACAGAATATGGCTACACCTTC	CASSLTGTEYGYTF
12	TRBV6-2/TRBV6-3	NA	NA	TRBJ2-7	TGTGCCAGCAGTTTTAGTAGCCGCGAGCAGTACTTC	CASSFSSREQYF
13	TRBV29-1	NA	once	TRBJ1-2	TGCAGCGAGGCCCTTATCGGAGGCGATGGCTACACCTTC	CSEALIGGDGYTF
19	TRBV7-9	TRBD2	NA	TRBJ2-7	TGTGCCAGCAGCTCCGGGGGACTAGCGGGAGTCTCTAGCTCCTACGAGCAGTACTTC	CASSSGGLAGVSSSYEQYF
14	TRBV3-1/TRBV3-2	TRBD2	NA	TRBJ2-5	TGTGCCAGCAGCCAAGATCCGGGAGGGGAGACCCAGTACTTC	CASSQDPGGETQYF
17	TRBV7-2	TRBD2	NA	TRBJ2-1	TGTGCCAGCAGCTTAGATGTAGGGACTAGCGGATACAATGAGCAGTTCTTC	CASSLDVGTSGYNEQFF
13	TRBV12-3/TRBV12-4	NA	NA	TRBJ1-2	TGTGCCAGCAGAGGTGTCAATAACTATGGCTACACCTTC	CASRGVNNYGYTF
16	TRBV6-2/TRBV6-3	NA	NA	TRBJ2-5	TGTGCCAGCAGTTCAGACCAGACGGGGGAACGGGAGACCCAGTACTTC	CASSSDQTGERETQYF
15	TRBV6-4	NA	NA	TRBJ2-3	TGTGCCAGCAGTGACTCAGCCCGAGGCACAGATACGCAGTATTTT	CASSDSARGTDTQYF
15	TRBV30	NA	once	TRBJ2-3	TGTGCCTGGAGTCCTTCCATGTCTAGCACAGATACGCAGTATTTT	CAWSPSMSSTDTQYF
15	TRBV7-2	NA	NA	TRBJ2-5	TGTGCCAGCAGCTTAGCGGAGAGGGATGGAGAGACCCAGTACTTC	CASSLAERDGETQYF
14	TRBV25-1	NA	NA	TRBJ2-7	TGTGCCAGCAGTAGGACGGGAATCTCCTACGAGCAGTACTTC	CASSRTGISYEQYF
13	TRBV7-8	TRBD1	once	TRBJ1-1	TGTGCCACGGGACAGGGGTTCGGGACTGAAGCTTTCTTT	CATGQGFGTEAFF
14	TRBV6-2/TRBV6-3	TRBD2	NA	TRBJ2-7	TGTGCCAGCAGCGTGACTAGCGGGAAAAGCGAGCAGTACTTC	CASSVTSGKSEQYF
12	TRBV5-1	NA	NA	TRBJ2-5	TGCGCCAGCAGCAAAGAGGGAGAGACCCAGTACTTC	CASSKEGETQYF
14	TRBV28	NA	NA	TRBJ2-4	TGTGCCAGCAGTTTTCAGGGCAGCAAAAACATTCAGTACTTC	CASSFQGSKNIQYF